These 31 T cell receptor beta chains were all obtained from the same sample, sequenced in a study of OX40 agonist ivuxolimab in advanced cancers. Clones were read by immunoSEQ multiplex PCR, and TCRdb kept only the in-frame ones, dropping some. Of some 35,000 clones listed, about three quarters are singletons. The source material was CD4+ or CD8+ T cells sorted from blood, sampled in a trial of the OX40 agonist ivuxolimab. The receptor set was obtained from an adult with an advanced solid tumor such as melanoma, head and neck, liver or kidney cancer.

This clone was observed a handful of times. The V and J genes are TRBV7-2 and TRBJ2-1; 10 bases match TRBD1. Unmatched junction bases numbered 3, after V lost 4 bases and J lost 3 bases. The CDR3 sequence is 15 residues long. The germline gives CDR1 SGHTA, CDR2 FQGNSA. CDR3 sequence: CASSSRDRGYNEQFF. Here the CDR3 DNA reads TGTGCCAGCAGCTCAAGGGACAGGGGCTACAATGAGCAGTTCTTC.

This chain connects TRBV27 to TRBJ2-5; D possibly corresponds to TRBD1 (5 bases). The V end was cut by 5 bases, the J end by 4 bases, with 11 bases between. CDR1 is MNHEY and CDR2 is SMNVEV in the germline V gene (reference sequence). The CDR3 is 13 amino acids. CDR3 amino acids: CASSRQLLETQYF. The CDR3 nucleotides read TGTGCCAGCAGTCGACAGTTACTAGAGACCCAGTACTTC.

A single count supports this clone. The chain is built from TRBV30 and TRBJ1-2; D gene ambiguous. V shed 0 bases and J shed 7 bases, with 12 bases lying between them. There are 13 residues in the CDR3. CDR1 is GTSNPN and CDR2 is SVGIG in the germline V gene (reference sequence). The CDR3 here is CAWSVGLMAGYTF. In DNA form, the CDR3 reads TGTGCCTGGAGTGTTGGCCTAATGGCTGGCTACACCTTC.

Points on this clone: Other DNA sequences from this sample encode an identical CDR3 as well. This chain joins TRBV6-5 and TRBJ1-1; maybe TRBD1 (6 bases). V lost 0 bases and J lost 11, with 7 bases in between. This CDR3 comprises 11 residues. Germline V lookup: CDR1 MNHEY, CDR2 SVGAGI. In nucleotides, the CDR3 is TGTGCCAGCAGTTACTCGGGGGGCGCTTTCTTT. Amino acid sequence: CASSYSGGAFF.

The chain links TRBV30 to TRBJ1-2; 7 bases align to TRBD1. The CDR3 spans 13 residues. Germline V gene data show CDR1 as GTSNPN and CDR2 as SVGIG (reference sequence). Losses at the gene ends were 3 bases for V and 7 bases for J; bases not matched to a gene: 8. The CDR3 loop is CAWSEDRVSGYTF. DNA for the CDR3: TGTGCCTGGAGCGAAGACAGGGTTAGTGGCTACACCTTC.

This clone is medium-sized within its sample. The V and J genes are TRBV5-1 and TRBJ1-5; tentative D call: TRBD1 (6 bases). V was cut by 4 bases and J by 4 bases, with 12 bases left in between. CDR3 length: 14 amino acids. Germline CDR1 SGHRS, CDR2 YFSETQ. The CDR3 DNA reads as TGCGCCAGCAGCCCGGACAGTCTAAATCAGCCCCAGCATTTT. It is translated as CASSPDSLNQPQHF.

The chain recombines TRBV5-1 with TRBJ1-1; TRBD1 aligns across 7 bases. Germline V gene data show CDR1 as SGHRS and CDR2 as YFSETQ. Trimming took 6 bases from V and 2 from J; bases not matched to a gene: 10. The CDR3 consists of 15 residues. The CDR3: CASISGTEYNTEAFF. The CDR3 nucleotides are TGCGCCAGCATCAGTGGGACAGAGTATAACACTGAAGCTTTCTTT.

In its sample, this clone was seen once. V and J are TRBV11-3 and TRBJ2-3; a possible D gene is TRBD2 (7 bases). Trimming removed 5 bases from V and 8 bases from J, with 23 bases in between. This CDR3 comprises 16 residues. The germline gives CDR1 SGHNT, CDR2 YENEEA. Here the CDR3 reads CASSPETGRAPSTQYF. The CDR3, as DNA: TGTGCCAGCAGCCCAGAAACAGGGAGGGCGCCGTCTACGCAGTATTTT. Filled out from reference TRBV11-3 and TRBJ2-3, the complete variable domain reads EAGVVQSPRYKIIEKKQPVAFWCNPISGHNTLYWYLQNLGQGPELLIRYENEEAVDDSQLPKDRFSAERLKGVDSTLKIQPAELGDSAVYLCASSPETGRAPSTQYFGPGTRLTVL.

The chain carries TRBV5-8 and TRBJ2-1; no reliable D call. Germline V lookup: CDR1 SGHTS, CDR2 YDEGEE. The CDR3 runs to 13 residues. Trimming took off 2 bases at V and 4 bases at J, with 7 bases between the two ends. The CDR3 DNA sequence: TGTGCCAGCAGCTTCCAGTTTTACAATGAGCAGTTCTTC. Residues: CASSFQFYNEQFF.

V and J are TRBV19 and TRBJ1-2, with D unresolved. V lost 3 bases and J 7 bases, leaving 9 bases between the germline ends. The CDR3 loop spans 12 amino acids. Germline loops: CDR1 LNHDA, CDR2 SQIVND (reference sequence). CDR3: CASSIGRGGYTF. CDR3 sequence (DNA): TGTGCCAGTAGTATCGGTCGGGGTGGCTACACCTTC.

This chain uses TRBV5-1 with TRBJ1-1, with D hard to call. The CDR3 length is 13 residues. The V and J ends lost 4 bases and 1 base respectively, with 8 bases between them. Germline V gene data show CDR1 as SGHRS and CDR2 as YFSETQ. The CDR3: CASSPSGNTEAFF. DNA of the CDR3: TGCGCCAGCAGCCCATCTGGGAACACTGAAGCTTTCTTT.

V usage is TRBV6-6 and J usage is TRBJ2-1, with 7 bases lining up with TRBD1. Trimming cost V 6 bases and J 5 bases; bases outside gene matches: 4. CDR1 and CDR2 from the germline V gene are MNHNY and SVGAGI (reference sequence). The CDR3 has 13 residues. CDR3 loop: CASSPGQNNEQFF. The CDR3 DNA is TGTGCCAGCAGCCCGGGACAGAACAATGAGCAGTTCTTC.

The chain combines TRBV6-6 with TRBJ1-6, with D perhaps TRBD1 (5 bases). The germline gives CDR1 MNHNY, CDR2 SVGAGI (reference sequence). The CDR3 totals 14 residues. V was trimmed by 5 bases and J by 7 bases, leaving 12 bases between them. Written as DNA, the CDR3 is TGTGCCAGCAGTGACGACAGCCACAATTCACCCCTCCACTTT. This codes for CASSDDSHNSPLHF.

The chain has TRBV29-1 and TRBJ2-1; no clear D. Trimming cost V 0 bases and J 9 bases, with 9 bases left between them. CDR1 is SQVTM, CDR2 ANQGSEA, per germline. This CDR3 has 12 amino acids. The CDR3 loop is CSVEDLTREQFF. CDR3 bases: TGCAGCGTTGAAGATTTGACCCGTGAGCAGTTCTTC.

This clone has more than one count but fewer than ten. The chain has TRBV11-2 and TRBJ1-2; 7 bases map to TRBD1. Germline CDR1 is SGHAT and CDR2 is FQNNGV. The CDR3 loop spans 15 amino acids. V trimming: 1 base; J trimming: 10 bases; junction bases outside the gene matches: 12. The CDR3: CASSLGGHRGRDYTF. The DNA for the CDR3 is TGTGCCAGCAGCTTAGGAGGGCACAGGGGTCGCGACTACACCTTC.

The chain links TRBV6-5 to TRBJ1-1; 12 bases fit TRBD1. CDR3 length equals 16 residues. V gave up 4 bases and J gave up 4 bases; unmatched junction bases: 7. Looked up from germline, CDR1 is MNHEY and CDR2 is SVGAGI. CDR3 protein: CASSSRDRGLATEAFF. The DNA of the CDR3 is TGTGCCAGCAGTTCCCGGGACAGGGGGCTTGCCACTGAAGCTTTCTTT.

V and J are TRBV6-5 and TRBJ2-7; D may be TRBD2 (5 bases). V lost 2 bases and J 7 bases, leaving 9 bases between the germline ends. In germline, CDR1 is MNHEY, CDR2 SVGAGI. CDR3 length: 12 amino acids. CDR3 in DNA: TGTGCCAGCAGTTACGGGTCGGGAGAGCAGTACGTC. This sequence encodes CASSYGSGEQYV.

In DNA form, the CDR3 reads TGCGCCAGCAGCTTGGGAATGCCAGGGGAGAGCACCATATATTTT. It encodes CASSLGMPGESTIYF. This chain connects TRBV5-1 to TRBJ1-3, with D possibly TRBD1 on 6 matching bases. The CDR3 is 15 residues long. Germline CDR1 reads SGHRS; CDR2 reads YFSETQ. Deletions cut 0 bases from V and 9 bases from J, with 16 bases between.

The sample holds one count of this clone. The chain joins TRBV7-2 to TRBJ1-2; D gene ambiguous. The CDR3 has 13 residues. V was cut by 1 base and J by 8 bases, with 11 bases left in between. Looked up from germline, CDR1 is SGHTA and CDR2 is FQGNSA. The CDR3 DNA is TGTGCCAGCAGCTTAGGCAGGATCGACGGCTACACCTTC. Translating it yields CASSLGRIDGYTF.

The chain joins TRBV28 to TRBJ1-2; 7 bases line up with TRBD1. The CDR3 is made up of 14 amino acids. V trimming: 8 bases; J trimming: 0 bases; junction bases outside the gene matches: 6. CDR1 MDHEN and CDR2 SYDVKM come from the germline V gene. The CDR3, as DNA: TGTGCCAGCTCGAGGGACAGCACTAACTATGGCTACACCTTC. Translation: CASSRDSTNYGYTF.

This rearrangement joins TRBV19 to TRBJ1-2; the D is unclear. Trimming left V 2 bases short and J 2 bases short, with 12 bases between. Germline V gene lookup returns CDR1 LNHDA and CDR2 SQIVND (reference sequence). The CDR3 is 15 amino acids. Here the CDR3 reads CASSIRKNSNYGYTF. CDR3 nucleotide sequence: TGTGCCAGTAGTATAAGAAAGAACAGCAACTATGGCTACACCTTC.

The chain uses TRBV2 and TRBJ2-2; TRBD1 matches 9 bases. The CDR3 contains 13 residues. Germline CDR1 is SNHLY and CDR2 is FYNNEI. Trimming cost V 8 bases and J 6 bases; bases outside gene matches: 4. Here the CDR3 reads CASLRTGAGELFF. As DNA, the CDR3 is TGTGCCAGCCTAAGGACAGGGGCCGGGGAGCTGTTTTTT.

J is TRBJ1-1 and V is TRBV7-9, with 7 bases matching TRBD1. Germline V gives CDR1 SEHNR, CDR2 FQNEAQ (reference sequence). The CDR3 loop spans 14 amino acids. V dropped 7 bases and J dropped 4; count of bases not matched to a gene: 9. The CDR3 reads CASTDQTGVTEAFF. The CDR3, as DNA: TGTGCCAGCACGGATCAAACAGGGGTCACTGAAGCTTTCTTT. The full variable domain, rest sourced from reference TRBV7-9 and TRBJ1-1, is DTGVSQNPRHKITKRGQNVTFRCDPISEHNRLYWYRQTLGQGPEFLTYFQNEAQLEKSRLLSDRFSAERPKGSFSTLEIQRTEQGDSAMYLCASTDQTGVTEAFFGQGTRLTVV.

This clone was seen only once. The chain combines TRBV6-6 with TRBJ1-2, with D possibly being TRBD1 (6 bases). Per the germline V gene, CDR1 is MNHNY and CDR2 is SVGAGI (reference sequence). Trimming took 8 bases from V and 8 from J, leaving 18 bases between them. The CDR3 covers 13 residues. Written as DNA, the CDR3 is TGTGCCAGCGTTGAGGGGGGGGTAGGAGGCTACACCTTC. It encodes CASVEGGVGGYTF.

This clone was observed many times. CDR3 sequence: CASSLEAFSYNSPLHF. CDR3 nucleotide sequence: TGCGCCAGCAGCTTGGAAGCATTCTCCTATAATTCACCCCTCCACTTT. This chain joins TRBV5-1 and TRBJ1-6; no clear D gene. Germline CDR1 and CDR2: SGHRS and YFSETQ. Trimming cost V 0 bases and J 0 bases, with 7 bases left between them. The CDR3 spans 16 residues.

CDR3 amino acids: CASSELSKKTDTQYF. CDR3 nucleotide sequence: TGTGCCAGCAGTGAATTGTCCAAAAAAACAGATACGCAGTATTTT. V and J are TRBV25-1 and TRBJ2-3, with D unclear. The CDR3 extends over 15 amino acids. CDR1 and CDR2 (germline): MGHDK, SYGVNS. Trimming removed 1 base at V and 3 bases at J, with 11 bases between. The full variable domain, in which reference TRBV25-1 and TRBJ2-3 provide the parts outside the CDR3, is EADIYQTPRYLVIGTGKKITLECSQTMGHDKMYWYQQDPGMELHLIHYSYGVNSTEKGDLSSESTVSRIRTEHFPLTLESARPSHTSQYLCASSELSKKTDTQYFGPGTRLTVL.

The V gene is TRBV18, the J gene TRBJ1-4; weak D call: TRBD1 (6 bases). CDR3 length: 16 amino acids. CDR1 and CDR2 (germline): KGHSH, LQKENI. V lost 3 bases and J 0 bases, leaving 11 bases between the germline ends. CDR3 protein: CASSPTQGTTNEKLFF. The CDR3 coding sequence is TGTGCCAGCTCACCTACCCAGGGGACAACTAATGAAAAACTGTTTTTT.

The rearrangement links TRBV7-3 to TRBJ1-4; D might be TRBD1 (6 bases). The CDR3 contains 15 residues. Trimming shortened V by 0 bases and J by 2 bases, and 7 bases separated the two germline ends. CDR1 and CDR2 from the germline V gene are SGHTA and FQGTGA. The CDR3 DNA reads as TGTGCCAGCAGCTTAACGGGGGGCACTAATGAAAAACTGTTTTTT. Its protein is CASSLTGGTNEKLFF.

J is TRBJ1-1 and V is TRBV28; no clear D gene. This CDR3 region has 14 residues. Germline V gene lookup returns CDR1 MDHEN and CDR2 SYDVKM. Trimming left V 4 bases short and J 3 bases short, with 12 bases between. Here the CDR3 DNA reads TGTGCCAGCAGTTCCATTAACAGCTACACTGAAGCTTTCTTT. Translating gives CASSSINSYTEAFF.

The genes are TRBV5-1 and TRBJ1-6; 7 nucleotides align to TRBD1. CDR3 length equals 16 residues. V dropped 7 bases and J dropped 5; count of bases not matched to a gene: 12. CDR1 is SGHRS, CDR2 YFSETQ, per germline. The CDR3: CASAKGASGDNSPLHF. DNA for the CDR3: TGCGCCAGCGCCAAGGGGGCATCGGGGGATAATTCACCCCTCCACTTT.

The V and J genes are TRBV7-9 and TRBJ2-6; maybe TRBD1 (6 bases). Germline CDR1 and CDR2: SEHNR and FQNEAQ (reference sequence). The CDR3 contains 14 residues. V was trimmed by 8 bases and J by 0 bases, leaving 8 bases between them. The CDR3 loop reads CASPGASGANVLTF. The DNA of the CDR3 is TGTGCCAGCCCAGGGGCCTCTGGGGCCAACGTCCTGACTTTC.